This entry lists 31 T cell receptor beta chains sequenced from one sample in a study of blood T cell repertoires in COVID-19. The repertoire was sequenced with immunoSEQ multiplex PCR; TCRdb's copy has only in-frame clones and lacks some. This sample carries roughly 430,000 clones, roughly 88% of them seen once, and the ten largest clones take about 1.4%. The specimen was PBMCs or T cells enriched from blood (not recorded which). The receptors stem from a woman younger than 35 who had been exposed to COVID-19.

The V and J genes are TRBV15 and TRBJ2-7, with TRBD2 identical over 8 bases. Germline V CDR1 and CDR2: LNHNV, YYDKDF (reference sequence). This CDR3 has 16 residues. V was pared by 0 bases and J by 4 bases, with 8 bases of the junction left unmatched. The chain's CDR3 is CATSREPGGDIYEQYF. As DNA, the CDR3 is TGTGCCACCAGCAGAGAGCCCGGGGGGGATATATACGAGCAGTACTTC.

The chain has TRBV5-1 and TRBJ2-1, with 12 bases matching TRBD2. The CDR3 covers 16 residues. Germline CDR1 is SGHRS and CDR2 is YFSETQ. Trimming removed 5 bases from V and 5 bases from J; junction bases left unmatched: 8. The CDR3 loop is CASRLGLAGGDNEQFF. Written as DNA, the CDR3 is TGCGCCAGCAGACTGGGGCTAGCGGGAGGGGACAATGAGCAGTTCTTC.

The CDR3 is CASSLGATTGPEKLFF. DNA of the CDR3: TGCGCCAGCAGCTTGGGGGCAACGACAGGACCTGAAAAACTGTTTTTT. V usage is TRBV5-1 and J usage is TRBJ1-4; D possibly corresponds to TRBD1 (6 bases). The CDR3 is made up of 16 amino acids. V was clipped by 0 bases and J by 7 bases, with 16 bases between them. Germline CDR1 is SGHRS and CDR2 is YFSETQ.

The chain uses TRBV11-2 and TRBJ2-3; weak D call: TRBD1 (5 bases). This CDR3 has 14 amino acids. V lost 7 bases and J lost 0, with 11 bases in between. CDR1 and CDR2 (germline): SGHAT, FQNNGV. The CDR3 loop reads CASTRTQSTDTQYF. The CDR3 DNA follows: TGTGCCAGCACCCGGACACAGAGCACAGATACGCAGTATTTT.

V usage is TRBV2 and J usage is TRBJ2-5; 11 positions agree with TRBD1. Germline assignment: CDR1 SNHLY and CDR2 FYNNEI. V dropped 5 bases and J dropped 5; count of bases not matched to a gene: 7. The length of the CDR3 is 15 residues. CDR3 nucleotides: TGTGCCAGCAGTTCGGACAGGGGGCAAACGGAGACCCAGTACTTC. Translated, it gives CASSSDRGQTETQYF. The whole variable domain, remainder taken from reference TRBV2 and TRBJ2-5, is EPEVTQTPSHQVTQMGQEVILRCVPISNHLYFYWYRQILGQKVEFLVSFYNNEISEKSEIFDDQFSVERPDGSNFTLKIRSTKLEDSAMYFCASSSDRGQTETQYFGPGTRLLVL.

CDR3 region: CASSQGQGRETQYF. The CDR3 DNA follows: TGTGCCAGCAGCCAAGGACAGGGTCGAGAGACCCAGTACTTC. The genes are TRBV4-2 and TRBJ2-5; 7 positions match TRBD1. Germline-derived CDR1 and CDR2 are LGHNA and YNFKEQ. The V segment lost 1 base and the J segment 4 bases; nucleotides outside the gene matches: 3. The CDR3 is 14 amino acids.

A single count supports this clone. The J gene is TRBJ2-2, the V gene TRBV21-1; the table's D gene call, TRBD2, was not cross checked with the DNA. TRBV21-1 is classified as a pseudogene. This CDR3 has 17 amino acids. The CDR3 protein is CASSILRGLAGTGELFF. The CDR3 coding sequence is TGTGCCAGCAGCATCCTGCGAGGACTAGCGGGTACCGGGGAGCTGTTTTTT.

The CDR3 loop is CATSAGIGANEKLFF. CDR3 DNA sequence: TGTGCCACCAGTGCAGGGATTGGGGCGAATGAAAAACTGTTTTTT. The V call is TRBV15, the J call TRBJ1-4, with a weak D call TRBD1 (5 bases). The germline V and J ends were trimmed by 6 bases and 5 bases, with 16 bases remaining between them. Per germline, CDR1 LNHNV and CDR2 YYDKDF (reference sequence). CDR3 length equals 15 residues.

To note about this clone: Relative to the germline gene, one junction end is altered; a read error may explain this. The gene calls are TRBV20-1 and TRBJ1-2; D remains ambiguous. The germline V gene encodes CDR1 DFQATT and CDR2 SNEGSKA (reference sequence). The CDR3 is 11 amino acids. The CDR3 nucleotides are TGCAGTGCTAGAGATCAAGTGTCACTGGCCTTC. This encodes CSARDQVSLAF.

J is TRBJ1-3 and V is TRBV6-6; possible D gene TRBD1, 5 bases. V lost 2 bases, J lost 1 base, and 9 bases lay in between. This CDR3 spans 15 amino acids. Germline V gene sequence: CDR1 MNHNY, CDR2 SVGAGI (reference sequence). CDR3 coding DNA: TGTGCCAGCAGTTACGGGGCCCAATCTGGAAACACCATATATTTT. Its translation: CASSYGAQSGNTIYF.

This clone was seen only once. V usage is TRBV15 and J usage is TRBJ1-3; possibly TRBD1 for D (5 bases). V shed 5 bases and J shed 6 bases, with 17 bases lying between them. Germline assignment: CDR1 LNHNV and CDR2 YYDKDF (reference sequence). There are 15 residues in the CDR3. The CDR3 nucleotides are TGTGCCACCAGCTTGGACACCAGAGAGTTAAACACCATATATTTT. As protein: CATSLDTRELNTIYF.

The rearrangement joins TRBV9 to TRBJ2-1; TRBD1 aligns across 8 bases. Germline V gene data show CDR1 as SGDLS and CDR2 as YYNGEE. V shed 0 bases, J shed 5 bases, and the junction held 4 bases outside the gene matches. The CDR3 sequence is 15 residues long. The CDR3 loop is CASSVVRTGHNEQFF. CDR3 bases: TGTGCCAGCAGCGTAGTAAGGACAGGGCACAATGAGCAGTTCTTC.

The V call is TRBV10-1, the J call TRBJ1-1, with 7 bases lining up with TRBD1. The length of the CDR3 is 13 residues. Germline lookup yields CDR1 WNHNN and CDR2 SYGVQD (reference sequence). J gave up 4 bases and V 2 bases, and 1 base lay outside the gene matches. Written as DNA, the CDR3 is TGCGCCAGCAGTGAGGCAGGGGGCACTGAAGCTTTCTTT. This encodes CASSEAGGTEAFF.

This clone was observed once. The chain links TRBV2 to TRBJ2-1; D is ambiguous. Germline CDR1 is SNHLY and CDR2 is FYNNEI. Trimming took off 2 bases at V and 4 bases at J, with 6 bases between the two ends. The length of the CDR3 is 13 residues. CDR3 protein: CASSERRYNEQFF. The CDR3 DNA follows: TGTGCCAGCAGTGAACGGAGATACAATGAGCAGTTCTTC.

The chain links TRBV28 to TRBJ2-7; TRBD2 matches 9 bases. The germline V gene has CDR1 MDHEN and CDR2 SYDVKM. Unmatched junction bases numbered 5, after V lost 5 bases and J lost 3 bases. The CDR3 sequence is 14 residues long. The CDR3 here is CASSNLAGLYEQYF. CDR3 nucleotides: TGTGCCAGCAGTAATCTAGCGGGGCTCTACGAGCAGTACTTC.

This clone showed up just a few times. The chain carries TRBV19 and TRBJ2-2; a weak D match, TRBD1 (6 bases). The CDR3 loop spans 16 amino acids. Germline V gene data show CDR1 as LNHDA and CDR2 as SQIVND (reference sequence). V lost 4 bases and J 5 bases, leaving 17 bases between the germline ends. CDR3 sequence (DNA): TGTGCCAGTAGTAAAGCGCTTTCGACAGGTACCGGGGAGCTGTTTTTT. It is translated as CASSKALSTGTGELFF.

V and J are TRBV5-1 and TRBJ2-6, with TRBD1 matching 8 bases. V was pared by 3 bases and J by 5 bases, with 7 bases of the junction left unmatched. In germline, CDR1 is SGHRS, CDR2 YFSETQ. The CDR3 consists of 16 residues. The CDR3 nucleotides read TGCGCCAGCAGCTCAGGACAGGGTGGTAGGGCCAACGTCCTGACTTTC. It translates to CASSSGQGGRANVLTF.

V is TRBV4-1 and J is TRBJ1-1; D is unresolved. The germline CDR1 and CDR2 sequences are MGHRA and YSYEKL. This CDR3 region has 14 residues. The V gene lost 1 base and the J gene lost 3 bases, with 9 bases spanning the gap. CDR3 region: CASSQGVQHTEAFF. The CDR3 DNA follows: TGCGCCAGCAGCCAAGGGGTACAGCACACTGAAGCTTTCTTT.

The chain employs TRBV7-2 and TRBJ2-6, with 10 bases aligning to TRBD2. The CDR3 is made up of 18 amino acids. Per germline, CDR1 SGHTA and CDR2 FQGNSA. V shed 5 bases, J shed 0 bases, and the junction held 7 bases outside the gene matches. This CDR3 is CASSPTGTSVSGANVLTF. For the CDR3, the DNA is TGTGCCAGCAGCCCGACCGGGACTAGCGTCTCTGGGGCCAACGTCCTGACTTTC.

The chain couples TRBV7-2 to TRBJ2-7; 10 bases fit TRBD1. CDR1 and CDR2 (germline): SGHTA, FQGNSA. Unmatched junction bases numbered 6, after V lost 4 bases and J lost 3 bases. The CDR3 has 15 residues. The CDR3 loop reads CASSWGQGINYEQYF. CDR3 in DNA: TGTGCCAGCAGCTGGGGACAGGGGATCAACTACGAGCAGTACTTC.

The rearrangement links TRBV5-1 to TRBJ2-3; weak D call: TRBD1 (5 bases). Per germline, CDR1 SGHRS and CDR2 YFSETQ. V was clipped by 2 bases and J by 1 base, with 20 bases between them. The CDR3 is 18 amino acids. The CDR3 sequence is CASSFWGYKGSGTDTQYF. As DNA, the CDR3 is TGCGCCAGCAGCTTTTGGGGCTATAAAGGTTCTGGCACAGATACGCAGTATTTT. The full variable domain, with the rest looked up from reference TRBV5-1 and TRBJ2-3, is KAGVTQTPRYLIKTRGQQVTLSCSPISGHRSVSWYQQTPGQGLQFLFEYFSETQRNKGNFPGRFSGRQFSNSRSEMNVSTLELGDSALYLCASSFWGYKGSGTDTQYFGPGTRLTVL.

This sequence joins TRBV18 and TRBJ1-6; 7 nucleotides line up with TRBD1. The CDR3 loop spans 16 amino acids. Germline-derived CDR1 and CDR2 are KGHSH and LQKENI. With V trimmed by 3 bases and J by 5 bases, 7 bases remained unmatched. The CDR3 DNA follows: TGTGCCAGCTCACCGGGACAGACTTTTAATAATTCACCCCTCCACTTT. It encodes CASSPGQTFNNSPLHF.

This clone has just one count. The chain is built from TRBV5-8 and TRBJ2-1; TRBD2 matches at 13 bases. Trimming cost V 4 bases and J 6 bases; bases outside gene matches: 13. Looked up from germline, CDR1 is SGHTS and CDR2 is YDEGEE. CDR3 length: 18 amino acids. CDR3 loop: CASSHGQLRTSGGNEQFF. CDR3 nucleotide sequence: TGTGCCAGCAGCCATGGACAGCTCCGGACTAGCGGGGGCAATGAGCAGTTCTTC.

The genes are TRBV5-4 and TRBJ2-2; 11 bases map to TRBD2. Germline-derived CDR1 and CDR2 are SGHNT and YYREEE (reference sequence). This CDR3 contains 16 residues. The ends lost 1 base at V and 7 bases at J; junction bases unmatched: 6. CDR3 region: CASSLNSGGAFGELFF. For the CDR3, the DNA is TGTGCCAGCAGCTTGAATAGCGGGGGGGCCTTCGGGGAGCTGTTTTTT. Full variable domain (rest looked up from reference TRBV5-4 and TRBJ2-2): ETGVTQSPTHLIKTRGQQVTLRCSSQSGHNTVSWYQQALGQGPQFIFQYYREEENGRGNFPPRFSGLQFPNYSSELNVNALELDDSALYLCASSLNSGGAFGELFFGEGSRLTVL.

This chain links TRBV5-4 with TRBJ2-7; the match to TRBD1 covers 8 bases. This CDR3 is built from 17 residues. V shed 2 bases and J 1 base; nucleotides not matched to a gene: 11. Germline CDR1 and CDR2: SGHNT and YYREEE (reference sequence). Written as DNA, the CDR3 is TGTGCCAGCAGCTTTGTTTCCGGGACAGGAATATCCTACGAGCAGTACTTC. This encodes CASSFVSGTGISYEQYF. Full variable domain (outside the CDR3, taken from reference TRBV5-4 and TRBJ2-7): ETGVTQSPTHLIKTRGQQVTLRCSSQSGHNTVSWYQQALGQGPQFIFQYYREEENGRGNFPPRFSGLQFPNYSSELNVNALELDDSALYLCASSFVSGTGISYEQYFGPGTRLTVT.

The chain joins TRBV3-1 (or the pseudogene TRBV3-2) to TRBJ1-5, with D maybe TRBD1 (5 bases). Germline CDR1 reads LGHDT; CDR2 reads YNNKEL (reference sequence). This CDR3 is built from 17 residues. Trimming removed 0 bases at V and 4 bases at J, with 16 bases between. The CDR3 is CASSQDQAGLGNQPQHF. The CDR3 coding sequence is TGTGCCAGCAGCCAAGATCAGGCGGGGCTCGGGAATCAGCCCCAGCATTTT.

The chain uses TRBV3-1 (or the pseudogene TRBV3-2) and TRBJ2-1; 14 nucleotides line up with TRBD2. CDR3 length equals 17 residues. V gave up 0 bases and J gave up 10 bases; unmatched junction bases: 8. Looked up from germline, CDR1 is LGHDT and CDR2 is YNNKEL (reference sequence). CDR3 amino acids: CASSQERGTSGSREQFF. The CDR3, as DNA: TGTGCCAGCAGCCAAGAAAGGGGGACTAGCGGGAGTAGGGAGCAGTTCTTC.

The chain combines TRBV24-1 with TRBJ2-7; 9 bases line up with TRBD2. V was pared by 5 bases and J by 2 bases, with 3 bases of the junction left unmatched. The CDR3 covers 14 residues. The germline gives CDR1 KGHDR, CDR2 SFDVKD. CDR3 nucleotide sequence: TGTGCCACCAGTGCCAGCGGGGGGACCTACGAGCAGTACTTC. It codes for CATSASGGTYEQYF.

The rearrangement links TRBV21-1 to TRBJ2-7; TRBD2 is the table's D call, not checked against the DNA. TRBV21-1 is deemed a pseudogene. This CDR3 is 13 amino acids long. CDR3 sequence (DNA): TGTGCCAGCAGCAAAGGTCCTATTTCCGAGCAGTACTTC. Translation: CASSKGPISEQYF.

The V and J genes are TRBV7-9 and TRBJ1-1; 8 nucleotides line up with TRBD1. Unmatched junction bases numbered 13, after V lost 6 bases and J lost 7 bases. This CDR3 comprises 15 residues. Germline V gene sequence: CDR1 SEHNR, CDR2 FQNEAQ (reference sequence). The CDR3 bases are TGTGCCAGCAGTGCGACAGGGGCGGGATTAGATGAAGCTTTCTTT. Translation gives CASSATGAGLDEAFF.

About this clone: The same CDR3 also results from other DNA sequences found in this sample. The rearrangement joins TRBV6-5 to TRBJ2-7, with 7 bases lining up with TRBD1. The CDR3 consists of 13 residues. Losses at the gene ends were 5 bases for V and 3 bases for J; bases not matched to a gene: 4. Germline V gene lookup returns CDR1 MNHEY and CDR2 SVGAGI. DNA for the CDR3: TGTGCCAGCAGTAGGACAGGCAGCTACGAGCAGTACTTC. Translated: CASSRTGSYEQYF.